These 5 T cell receptor beta chains originate from one sample sequenced in a study of immune evolution from preneoplasia to lung adenocarcinoma. Clones were read by immunoSEQ multiplex PCR, and TCRdb kept only the in-frame ones, dropping some. The sample carries around 41,000 clones, roughly 80% recorded once. Sequenced input: FFPE invasive lung adenocarcinoma tissue. The source is a person in their sixties with lung adenocarcinoma.

The chain is built from TRBV7-9 and TRBJ1-1; a weak D match, TRBD1 (6 bases). This CDR3 is built from 13 residues. Trimming took off 8 bases at V and 5 bases at J, with 15 bases between the two ends. From germline, CDR1 is SEHNR and CDR2 FQNEAQ (reference sequence). The CDR3 protein is CASSQGTITEAFF. The CDR3 region has the DNA TGTGCCAGCTCTCAGGGGACAATTACTGAAGCTTTCTTT. Drawing the rest from reference TRBV7-9 and TRBJ1-1, the complete variable domain is DTGVSQNPRHKITKRGQNVTFRCDPISEHNRLYWYRQTLGQGPEFLTYFQNEAQLEKSRLLSDRFSAERPKGSFSTLEIQRTEQGDSAMYLCASSQGTITEAFFGQGTRLTVV.

This clone has a handful of counts. The chain combines TRBV5-5 with TRBJ1-4, with D unclear. The CDR3 has 14 amino acids. V was clipped by 3 bases and J by 8 bases, with 14 bases between them. The V gene's germline CDR1 is SGHKS and CDR2 YYEKEE (reference sequence). The CDR3 DNA reads as TGTGCCAGCAGCTCGGGGTCCGTGGGCGAAAAACTGTTTTTT. Its translation: CASSSGSVGEKLFF.

The V and J genes are TRBV5-1 and TRBJ1-2, with 10 bases lining up with TRBD1. Per germline, CDR1 SGHRS and CDR2 YFSETQ. This CDR3 comprises 15 residues. V dropped 3 bases and J dropped 7; count of bases not matched to a gene: 9. The CDR3: CASSSSTGGLGGYTF. The CDR3 DNA follows: TGCGCCAGCAGCTCGTCGACAGGGGGCTTAGGTGGCTACACCTTC.

The chain couples TRBV30 to TRBJ2-7; 8 bases map to TRBD2. Germline V lookup: CDR1 GTSNPN, CDR2 SVGIG (reference sequence). J lost 4 bases, V lost 3 bases, and 8 bases had no gene match. CDR3 length: 14 amino acids. CDR3 amino acids: CAWSSRGRSYEQYF. The CDR3 nucleotides read TGTGCCTGGAGCTCGCGCGGGAGGTCATACGAGCAGTACTTC.

The chain is built from TRBV21-1 and TRBJ1-1; TRBD1, the D gene given by the table, was not confirmed from the DNA. TRBV21-1 is a recognized pseudogene. CDR3 size: 12 residues. The CDR3 sequence is CASSKRGAEAFF. The DNA of the CDR3 is TGTGCCAGCAGCAAAAGGGGCGCTGAAGCTTTCTTT.